Following are 10 T cell receptor beta chains from one sample sequenced in a study of blood T cell repertoires in COVID-19. Here immunoSEQ multiplex PCR was the method, and the copy in TCRdb shows in-frame clones only, minus some. The data hold 130,000 to 150,000 clones, with about 85% observed a single time. Material: PBMCs or T cells enriched from blood (not recorded which). These receptor sequences come from a woman aged 35 to 49 who had been exposed to COVID-19.

V gene TRBV27 combines with J gene TRBJ2-7, with D possibly being TRBD1 (5 bases). CDR3 length equals 13 residues. Trimming took 2 bases from V and 2 from J, leaving 7 bases between them. Germline CDR1 MNHEY, CDR2 SMNVEV (reference sequence). CDR3 region: CASSLGHTYEQYF. Here the CDR3 DNA reads TGTGCCAGCAGTTTAGGACACACCTACGAGCAGTACTTC.

The genes are TRBV19 and TRBJ2-1; D is unclear. Between the trimmed V and J ends, which lost 7 bases and 0 bases, there was a span of 10 bases. CDR3 length: 14 amino acids. CDR1 is LNHDA, CDR2 SQIVND, per germline (reference sequence). CDR3 amino acids: CASNPPGSYNEQFF. CDR3 DNA sequence: TGTGCCAGTAACCCCCCCGGCTCCTACAATGAGCAGTTCTTC.

The rearrangement uses TRBV5-1 and TRBJ2-7; TRBD2 is a possible D gene (6 bases). The germline V and J ends were trimmed by 1 base and 2 bases, with 16 bases remaining between them. Germline lookup yields CDR1 SGHRS and CDR2 YFSETQ. The length of the CDR3 is 16 residues. This chain's CDR3 is CASSLNGAGPTYEQYF. The CDR3 nucleotides are TGCGCCAGCAGCTTGAATGGGGCGGGGCCCACCTACGAGCAGTACTTC.

The V call is TRBV7-2, the J call TRBJ1-5; a weak D match, TRBD1 (5 bases). CDR1 and CDR2 (germline): SGHTA, FQGNSA. V shed 2 bases and J shed 6 bases, with 11 bases lying between them. There are 14 residues in the CDR3. The CDR3 reads CASSLSSQGQPQHF. DNA of the CDR3: TGTGCCAGCAGCTTAAGTAGTCAGGGTCAGCCCCAGCATTTT.

The CDR3 DNA reads as TGTGCCAGCAGACTAGGGGGCGGAGGGGGCGGCTACACCTTC. Translated, it gives CASRLGGGGGGYTF. This chain joins TRBV2 and TRBJ1-2; 7 bases agree with TRBD1. The V gene end was trimmed by 6 bases and the J gene end by 8 bases; junction bases not matched to a gene: 12. Per the germline V gene, CDR1 is SNHLY and CDR2 is FYNNEI. The CDR3 covers 14 residues.

This clone was recorded only once. This chain uses TRBV28 with TRBJ1-2; D may be TRBD1 (6 bases). The CDR3 runs 13 residues. The germline V gene has CDR1 MDHEN and CDR2 SYDVKM. Trimming removed 7 bases at V and 11 bases at J, with 20 bases between. CDR3 loop: CASIAGAAQGYTF. The CDR3 nucleotides are TGTGCCAGCATCGCCGGGGCGGCCCAGGGGTACACCTTC.

The chain combines TRBV19 with TRBJ1-1, with 7 positions matching TRBD1. The CDR3 is 14 residues long. Germline V gene data show CDR1 as LNHDA and CDR2 as SQIVND (reference sequence). J lost 5 bases, V lost 4 bases, and 7 bases had no gene match. The CDR3 here is CASSSRGSGTEAFF. The CDR3 DNA reads TGTGCCAGTAGTAGCAGGGGGTCGGGGACTGAAGCTTTCTTT.

The rearrangement uses TRBV4-3 and TRBJ2-1; TRBD2 matches at 16 bases. Germline lookup yields CDR1 LGHNA and CDR2 YSLEER. This CDR3 is 21 amino acids long. V lost 0 bases, J lost 5 bases, and 13 bases stayed unmatched. CDR3 in DNA: TGCGCCAGCAGCCAAGAACGAACCCCGGGACTAGCGGGAGGGCTTCACAATGAGCAGTTCTTC. The encoded protein is CASSQERTPGLAGGLHNEQFF.

This clone occurred once. The rearrangement links TRBV10-3 to TRBJ1-5; D remains unclear. This CDR3 contains 14 residues. Trimming took off 3 bases at V and 2 bases at J, with 8 bases between the two ends. Germline V gene sequence: CDR1 ENHRY, CDR2 SYGVKD. CDR3 amino acids: CAISDGRGNQPQHF. The CDR3 coding sequence is TGTGCCATCAGTGACGGCCGGGGCAATCAGCCCCAGCATTTT.

Only one count was recorded for this clone. This chain joins TRBV9 and TRBJ2-2, with D perhaps TRBD2 (5 bases). The V end was cut by 3 bases, the J end by 3 bases, with 18 bases between. The CDR3 is 17 residues long. Germline CDR1 is SGDLS and CDR2 is YYNGEE. The DNA for the CDR3 is TGTGCCAGCAGCGAGGAGGTTGGGCTCATCCACACCGGGGAGCTGTTTTTT. This translates into CASSEEVGLIHTGELFF.